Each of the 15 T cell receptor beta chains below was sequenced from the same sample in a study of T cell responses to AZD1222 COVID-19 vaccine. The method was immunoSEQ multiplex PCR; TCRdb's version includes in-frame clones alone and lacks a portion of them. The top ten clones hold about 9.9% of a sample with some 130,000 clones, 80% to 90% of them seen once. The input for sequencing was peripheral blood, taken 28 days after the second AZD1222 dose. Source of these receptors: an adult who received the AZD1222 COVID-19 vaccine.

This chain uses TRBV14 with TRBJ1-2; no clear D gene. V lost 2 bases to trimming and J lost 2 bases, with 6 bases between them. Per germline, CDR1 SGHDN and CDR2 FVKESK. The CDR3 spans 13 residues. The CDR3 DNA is TGTGCCAGCAGCCAATCACCAAACTATGGCTACACCTTC. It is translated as CASSQSPNYGYTF.

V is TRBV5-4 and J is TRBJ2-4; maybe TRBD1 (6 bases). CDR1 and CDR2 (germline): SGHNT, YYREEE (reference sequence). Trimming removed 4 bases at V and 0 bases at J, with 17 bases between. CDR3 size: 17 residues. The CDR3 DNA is TGTGCCAGCAGCCCTGGACAGACCTTGCTAGCCAAAAACATTCAGTACTTC. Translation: CASSPGQTLLAKNIQYF.

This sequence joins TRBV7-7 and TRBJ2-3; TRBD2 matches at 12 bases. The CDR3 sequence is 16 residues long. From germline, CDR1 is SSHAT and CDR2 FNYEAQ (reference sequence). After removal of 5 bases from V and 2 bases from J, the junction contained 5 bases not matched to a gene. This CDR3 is CASSPGTSGFTDTQYF. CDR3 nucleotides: TGTGCCAGCAGCCCGGGGACTAGCGGGTTCACAGATACGCAGTATTTT.

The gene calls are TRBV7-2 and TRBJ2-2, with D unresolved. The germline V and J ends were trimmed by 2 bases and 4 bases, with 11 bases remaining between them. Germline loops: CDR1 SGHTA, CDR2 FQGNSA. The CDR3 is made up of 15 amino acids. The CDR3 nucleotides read TGTGCCAGCAGCTTATTCCGCGTTGGCACCGGGGAGCTGTTTTTT. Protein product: CASSLFRVGTGELFF.

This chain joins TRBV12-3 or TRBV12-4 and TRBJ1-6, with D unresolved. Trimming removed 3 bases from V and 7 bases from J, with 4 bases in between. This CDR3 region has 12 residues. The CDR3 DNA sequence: TGTGCCAGCAGTTTCCGAAATTCACCCCTCCACTTT. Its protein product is CASSFRNSPLHF.

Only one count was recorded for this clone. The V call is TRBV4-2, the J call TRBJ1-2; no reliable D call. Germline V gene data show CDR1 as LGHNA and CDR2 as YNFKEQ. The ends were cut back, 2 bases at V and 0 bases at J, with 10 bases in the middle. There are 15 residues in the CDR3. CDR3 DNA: TGTGCCAGCAGCCAACCCCCGGACTCTAACTATGGCTACACCTTC. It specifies CASSQPPDSNYGYTF.

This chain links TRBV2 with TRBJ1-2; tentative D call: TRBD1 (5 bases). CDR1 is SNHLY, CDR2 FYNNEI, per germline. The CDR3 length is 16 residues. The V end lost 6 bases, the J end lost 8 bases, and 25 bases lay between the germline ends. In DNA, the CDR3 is TGTGCCAGCAGCCTAGGGGATCCCAACTTATTTTACGGCTACACCTTC. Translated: CASSLGDPNLFYGYTF.

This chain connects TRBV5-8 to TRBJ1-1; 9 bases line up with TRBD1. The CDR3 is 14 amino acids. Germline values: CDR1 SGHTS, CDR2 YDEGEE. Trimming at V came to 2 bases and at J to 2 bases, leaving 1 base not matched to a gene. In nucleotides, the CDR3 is TGTGCCAGCAGCTTACAGGGGGCCAACACTGAAGCTTTCTTT. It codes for CASSLQGANTEAFF.

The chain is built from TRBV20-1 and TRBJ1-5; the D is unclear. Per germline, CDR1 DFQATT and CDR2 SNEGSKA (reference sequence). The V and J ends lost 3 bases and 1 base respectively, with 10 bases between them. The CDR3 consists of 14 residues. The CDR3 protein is CSASAVQSNQPQHF. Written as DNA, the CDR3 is TGCAGTGCTAGTGCGGTCCAAAGCAATCAGCCCCAGCATTTT.

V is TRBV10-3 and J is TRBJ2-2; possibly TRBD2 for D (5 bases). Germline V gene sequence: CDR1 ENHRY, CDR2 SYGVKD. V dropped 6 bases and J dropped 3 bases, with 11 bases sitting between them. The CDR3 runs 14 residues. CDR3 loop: CAIRWTGDTGELFF. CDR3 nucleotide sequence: TGTGCCATCAGATGGACTGGTGACACCGGGGAGCTGTTTTTT.

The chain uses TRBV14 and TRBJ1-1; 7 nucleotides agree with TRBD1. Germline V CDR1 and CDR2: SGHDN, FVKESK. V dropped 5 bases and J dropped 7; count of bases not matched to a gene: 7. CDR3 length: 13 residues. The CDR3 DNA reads TGTGCCAGCAGCTGGGCACAGGGGTATGAAGCTTTCTTT. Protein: CASSWAQGYEAFF.

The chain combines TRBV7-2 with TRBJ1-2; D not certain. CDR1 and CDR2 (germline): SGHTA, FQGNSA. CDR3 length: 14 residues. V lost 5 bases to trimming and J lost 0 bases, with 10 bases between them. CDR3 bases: TGTGCCAGCAGCCCAGGCAGAGCTAACTATGGCTACACCTTC. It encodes CASSPGRANYGYTF.

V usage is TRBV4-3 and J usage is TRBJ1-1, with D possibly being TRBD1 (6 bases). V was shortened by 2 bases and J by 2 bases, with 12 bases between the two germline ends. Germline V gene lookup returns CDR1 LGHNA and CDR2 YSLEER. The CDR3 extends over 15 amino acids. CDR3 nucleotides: TGCGCCAGCAGCCAATTCTCAGGGGTTAACACTGAAGCTTTCTTT. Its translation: CASSQFSGVNTEAFF.

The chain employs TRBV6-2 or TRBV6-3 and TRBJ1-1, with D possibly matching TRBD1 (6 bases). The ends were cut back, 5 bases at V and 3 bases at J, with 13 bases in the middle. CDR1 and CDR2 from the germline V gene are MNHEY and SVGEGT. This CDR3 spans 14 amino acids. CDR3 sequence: CASSPEGGDTEAFF. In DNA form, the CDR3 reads TGTGCCAGCAGTCCCGAGGGGGGGGACACTGAAGCTTTCTTT.

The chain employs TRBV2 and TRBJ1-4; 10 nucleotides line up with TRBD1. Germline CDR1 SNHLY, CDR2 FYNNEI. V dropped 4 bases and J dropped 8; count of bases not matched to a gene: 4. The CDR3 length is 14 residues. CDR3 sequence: CASSGTGGGEKLFF. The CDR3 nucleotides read TGTGCCAGCAGTGGGACAGGGGGTGGAGAAAAACTGTTTTTT. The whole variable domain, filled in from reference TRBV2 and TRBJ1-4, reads EPEVTQTPSHQVTQMGQEVILRCVPISNHLYFYWYRQILGQKVEFLVSFYNNEISEKSEIFDDQFSVERPDGSNFTLKIRSTKLEDSAMYFCASSGTGGGEKLFFGSGTQLSVL.